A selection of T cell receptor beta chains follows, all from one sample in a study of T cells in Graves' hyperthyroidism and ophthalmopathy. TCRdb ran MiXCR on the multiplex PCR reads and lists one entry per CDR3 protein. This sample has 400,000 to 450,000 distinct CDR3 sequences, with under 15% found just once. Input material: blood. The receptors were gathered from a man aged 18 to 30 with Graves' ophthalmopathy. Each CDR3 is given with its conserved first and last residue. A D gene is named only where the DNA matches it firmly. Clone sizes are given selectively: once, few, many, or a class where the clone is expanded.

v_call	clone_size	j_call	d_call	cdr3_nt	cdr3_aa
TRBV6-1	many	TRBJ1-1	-	TGTGCCAGCAGTTTTAGACTTCTGAACACTGAAGCTTTCTTT	CASSFRLLNTEAFF
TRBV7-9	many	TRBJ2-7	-	TGTGCCAGCAGCTTAAGAGACACCCACGAGCAGTACTTC	CASSLRDTHEQYF
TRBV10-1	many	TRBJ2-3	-	TGCGCCAGCAGTGATCGCCCCGGCACAGATACGCAGTATTTT	CASSDRPGTDTQYF
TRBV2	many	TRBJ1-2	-	TGTGCCAGCAGGAAAGGACTAGTTACCGCTAACTATGGCTACACCTTC	CASRKGLVTANYGYTF
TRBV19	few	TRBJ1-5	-	TGTGCCAGTAAGGACAGAAATCAGCCCCAGCATTTT	CASKDRNQPQHF
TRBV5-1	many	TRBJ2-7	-	TGCGCCAGCAGCTTGGAGGCAGGGGGAGGGTCCTACGAGCAGTACTTC	CASSLEAGGGSYEQYF
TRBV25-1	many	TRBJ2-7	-	TGTGCCACCCTGAGTCGACATGCCCATATCTACGAGCAGTACTTC	CATLSRHAHIYEQYF
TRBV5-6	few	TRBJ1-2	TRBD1	TGTGCCAGCAGCTGGGGACAGGGATGGTTTGGCTACACCTTC	CASSWGQGWFGYTF
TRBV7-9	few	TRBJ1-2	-	TGTGCCAGCAGCCAGGGACCTCCCGGTGGCTACACCTTC	CASSQGPPGGYTF
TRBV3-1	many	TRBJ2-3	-	TGTGCCAGCAGCAAAGAGGGGAGCACAGATACGCAGTATTTT	CASSKEGSTDTQYF
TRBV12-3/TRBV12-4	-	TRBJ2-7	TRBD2	TGTGCCAGCAGCCCTCTAGCGACTAGCGTTATCCATGCGGTCTACGAGCAGTACTTC	CASSPLATSVIHAVYEQYF
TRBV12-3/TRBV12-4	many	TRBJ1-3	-	TGTGCCAGCAGCCCTATTAACAGGGAAATCGTTGGAAACACCATATATTTT	CASSPINREIVGNTIYF
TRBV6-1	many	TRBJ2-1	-	TGTGCCAGCAGTGAAGACGGCCACTTCCCTTACAATGAGCAGTTCTTC	CASSEDGHFPYNEQFF
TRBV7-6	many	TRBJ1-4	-	TGTGCCAGCAGCTTAGCCCAGCTCAATGAAAAACTGTTTTTT	CASSLAQLNEKLFF
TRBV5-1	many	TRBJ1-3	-	TGCGCCAGCAGCTTCGCGGGGGCATCTGGAAACACCATATATTTT	CASSFAGASGNTIYF
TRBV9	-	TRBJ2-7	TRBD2	TGTGCCAGCAGCGTACCCGGACTAGCGGGAGGGCCTCCCTCCTACGAGCAGTACTTC	CASSVPGLAGGPPSYEQYF
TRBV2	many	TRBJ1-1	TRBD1	TGTTCCACAGGGGTCCTTAACACTGAAGCTTTCTTT	CSTGVLNTEAFF
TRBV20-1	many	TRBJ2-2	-	TGCAGTGCTAGAGATGGGGGGAGCCCGAACACCGGGGAGCTGTTTTTT	CSARDGGSPNTGELFF
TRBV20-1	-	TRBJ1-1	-	TGCAGTGCTACCAAGGAGGGATTGAACACTGAAGCTTTCTTT	CSATKEGLNTEAFF
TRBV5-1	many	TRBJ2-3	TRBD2	TGCGCCAGCAGCTTGGCCGCGTCGGGGGGAGCGGATACGCAGTATTTT	CASSLAASGGADTQYF
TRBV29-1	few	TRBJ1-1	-	TGCGGCGGTCGGACGGCCACTGAAGCTTTCTTT	CGGRTATEAFF
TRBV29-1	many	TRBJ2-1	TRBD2	TGCAGCGTTGCTTCTAGCGGGGACTACAATGAGCAGTTCTTC	CSVASSGDYNEQFF
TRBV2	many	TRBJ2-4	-	TGTGCCAGCAAGTTTGGGGGGCGCGACATTCAGTACTTC	CASKFGGRDIQYF
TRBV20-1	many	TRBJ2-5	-	TGCAGTGCTAGAGGGGGGCGAGGCCAAGAGACCCAGTACTTC	CSARGGRGQETQYF
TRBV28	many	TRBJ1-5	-	TGTGCCAGCAGCCTACAGGGTCACAGCAATCAGCCCCAGCATTTT	CASSLQGHSNQPQHF
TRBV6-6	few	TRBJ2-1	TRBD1	TGTGCCAGCAGTTACACCGGGCCAGGGGGCATGAATGAGCAGTTCTTC	CASSYTGPGGMNEQFF
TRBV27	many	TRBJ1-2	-	TGTGCCAGCAGCTCACAGTGGGATTGGTCCTATGGCTACACCTTC	CASSSQWDWSYGYTF
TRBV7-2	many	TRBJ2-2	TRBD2	TGTGCCAGCAGCTTAAGTGGCGGGGGGGCTTCCACCGGGGAGCTGTTTTTT	CASSLSGGGASTGELFF
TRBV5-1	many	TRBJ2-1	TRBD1	TGCGCCAGCAGACGGACAGGGGGCAATGAGCAGTTCTTC	CASRRTGGNEQFF
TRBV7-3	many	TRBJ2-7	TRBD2	TGTGCCAGCAGCTTGCTAGCGGGAGGATCCTACGAGCAGTACTTC	CASSLLAGGSYEQYF
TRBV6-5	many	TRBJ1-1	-	TGTGCCAGCAGTTACATGGGACTAACTGAAGCTTTCTTT	CASSYMGLTEAFF